This T cell receptor beta chain was obtained from a study of blood T cell repertoires in COVID-19. Overall study: Sample material is recorded as cDNA or gDNA derived from T cells, B-cell-depleted T cells, or PBMCs.

All enrollees were about 18 to 95 years old and from under 25 US areas. Cohort assignment relied on participant-reported clinical history. There are 17 residues in the CDR3. The germline CDR1 and CDR2 sequences are LGHNT and FRNRAP. The junction had 6 bases not matched to a gene; V was cut back by 1 base and J by 6 bases. Profiled with immunoSEQ multiplex PCR; TCRdb holds only in-frame clones, not every one. The table has over 200,000 clones, approximately 75% seen once. This clonotype was obtained from a middle-aged man who had recovered from COVID-19. V is TRBV12-5 and J is TRBJ2-2; 12 bases are shared with TRBD2. Source material: PBMCs or T cells enriched from blood (not recorded which). The CDR3 nucleotides are TGTGCTAGTGGTTTGGAGAGACTAGCGGGAGTCGCCGGGGAGCTGTTTTTT. Translation: CASGLERLAGVAGELFF.